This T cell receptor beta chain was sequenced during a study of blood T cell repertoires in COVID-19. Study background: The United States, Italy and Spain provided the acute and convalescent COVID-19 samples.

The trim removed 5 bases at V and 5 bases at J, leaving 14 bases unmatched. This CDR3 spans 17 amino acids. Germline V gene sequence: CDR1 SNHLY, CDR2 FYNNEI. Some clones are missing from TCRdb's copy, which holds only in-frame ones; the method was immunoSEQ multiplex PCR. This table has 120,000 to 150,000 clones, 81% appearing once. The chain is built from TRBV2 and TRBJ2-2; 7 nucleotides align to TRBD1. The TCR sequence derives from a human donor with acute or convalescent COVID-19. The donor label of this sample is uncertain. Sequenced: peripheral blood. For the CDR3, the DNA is TGTGCCAGCAGTCGACAGGGCCCCGGGTATGGGACCGGGGAGCTGTTTTTT. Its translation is CASSRQGPGYGTGELFF.